The source of this TCR beta chain is a study of blood T cell repertoires in COVID-19. Study in general: Nucleic acid was either cDNA or gDNA, and it came from T cells, B-cell-depleted T cells, or PBMCs.

The repertoire was sequenced with immunoSEQ multiplex PCR; TCRdb's copy has only in-frame clones and lacks some. The repertoire holds about 70,000 clones, with 80% to 85% as singletons. Germline V gene sequence: CDR1 ENHRY, CDR2 SYGVKD. This CDR3 region has 14 residues. Trimming removed 3 bases at V and 2 bases at J, with 8 bases between. This TCR came from a woman older than 75 with acute or convalescent COVID-19. The V call is TRBV10-3, the J call TRBJ1-3; D gene unclear. The specimen was peripheral blood. As DNA, the CDR3 is TGTGCCATCAGTGATCCGGGTACTGGAAACACCATATATTTT. Translating gives CAISDPGTGNTIYF.